This record covers a single TCR beta chain. This clonotype was found many times. Its antigen is currently not known. No much larger clone exists at a distance of one base, and base qualities are not known. The source of the sample is a study of identical twins (dated by TCRdb to about 2016). General notes on the study: TCR alpha and beta repertoires from monozygotic twins, unrelated adults of various ages and cord blood were deep-sequenced to test whether fetal clonotypes persist. To rule out contamination, the twin experiments were replicated at different times with different library preparation protocols.

The junction shows trimming of 3 bases on V and 1 base on J, plus 4 bases between the germline ends. CDR1 MNHEY and CDR2 SMNVEV were looked up in the germline V gene (reference sequence). The CDR3 runs 14 amino acids, cysteine and phenylalanine included. Only the CDR3 portion is preserved as DNA: 42 bases, with reading frame beginning at the first base. The method behind the library was 5' RACE. Sequencing was performed on an Illumina HiSeq 2000. Template switching added a universal primer binding site, and the final cDNA carried a unique molecular identifier that allowed TCR cDNA molecules to be counted accurately. Specific primers in the conserved constant-segment region were used to synthesize first-strand cDNA for TCR alpha and beta chains. To control for contamination, each cDNA library was double barcoded with a SMART-Mk sample barcode plus Illumina barcodes. Two successive PCR steps introduced TruSeq adapter sequences along with Illumina sample barcodes. TCR alpha and beta cDNA libraries were sequenced on the Illumina HiSeq platform with custom primers. Under the source paper's analysis protocol: MiGEC processed the raw reads to extract unique molecular identifiers, while MiXCR was used to determine the CDR3 positions. Recombination models were inferred per individual with the repgenHMM and IGoR tools using an EM algorithm. Shared clonotype analysis was performed with the tcR package in R, normalizing sharing by the product of cloneset sizes. To study raw recombination without the effects of thymic and clonal selection, out-of-frame nonproductive sequences were analyzed. TCRdb reprocessed the public reads (quality trimming at Q25 with fastp, clone calling with MiXCR) and kept in-frame beta chains. Identical CDR3 protein sequences are pooled into one entry, listed with their most common genes and DNA. TCRdb, not the original authors, processed these V and J calls. The sample table records 450,000 to 500,000 distinct CDR3 sequences; more than 13% of these occur just once. Approximately 1% of the sample lies in the top ten.

Every donor in the study was a healthy Caucasian. The twin cohort consisted of three pairs of female monozygotic twins, all aged roughly 18 to 30 years. CD4+ and CD8+ T cell populations were isolated with positive isolation kits from Invitrogen. The investigation overall reported the following: Conclusions relied on cross-sectional statistical analysis, since the same donors could not be followed over many years. Invariant T cells such as MAIT and iNKT could partly confound zero-insertion analyses, although diverse VJ usage argued against such confounding for most clonotypes. Recombination models systematically underestimated out-of-frame TCR alpha sharing in monozygotic twins but agreed with sharing between unrelated individuals. Fewer insertions were carried by abundant cord blood beta clonotypes; a weaker similar trend was observed in young adult naive repertoires, while no such trend was observed in memory repertoires. Excess twin sharing in beta out-of-frame sequences was weaker because fewer shared sequences lowered the signal-to-noise ratio. Compared with coincidental sharing between unrelated individuals, out-of-frame TCR alpha sequences shared between twins had an excess of sequences with low generation probability.

In addition, the sample was reused for a study of yellow fever vaccine responses in identical twins. Reported in the second study: According to the authors, the vaccine-induced T cell response in identical twins seemed to be partly convergent and partly specific to each individual. In identical twins, the study followed T cell clones that responded to the vaccine with precision.

The clonotype originates from a woman aged 18-29 years in good health. Sequencing was done on a sample of CD4+ T cells sorted from blood. The V and J segments used are TRBV27 and TRBJ2-6, with no reliable assignment of the D segment. The CDR3 has the sequence CASSFASGANVLTF. The DNA reads TGTGCCAGCAGTTTCGCGTCTGGGGCCAACGTCCTGACTTTC. The CDR3, completed at both ends by the reference TRBV27 and TRBJ2-6 genes, gives the full variable domain EAQVTQNPRYLITVTGKKLTVTCSQNMNHEYMSWYRQDPGLGLRQIYYSMNVEVTDKGDVPEGYKVSRKEKRNFPLILESPSPNQTSLYFCASSFASGANVLTFGAGSRLTVL.